The source of this T cell receptor (beta chain) is a study of T cell repertoires in cytomegalovirus infection. TCRdb re-analysed the reads in MiXCR, keeping a single row per CDR3 protein. The repertoire holds approximately 500,000 distinct CDR3 sequences, about 30% seen once, with around 14% in the top ten. There are 12 residues in the CDR3. The V and J ends lost 6 bases and 5 bases respectively, with 10 bases between them. Germline V gives CDR1 MNHEY, CDR2 SMNVEV (reference sequence). The V and J genes are TRBV27 and TRBJ2-5, with unresolved D. The sample taken for sequencing was PBMCs. This clonotype was sampled from a human donor in good health (CMV status not recorded). Some clones in this sample may be carry-over from other donors' samples. The CDR3 spells CASRDLKETQYF. As DNA, the CDR3 is TGTGCCAGCAGGGACCTCAAGGAGACCCAGTACTTC.